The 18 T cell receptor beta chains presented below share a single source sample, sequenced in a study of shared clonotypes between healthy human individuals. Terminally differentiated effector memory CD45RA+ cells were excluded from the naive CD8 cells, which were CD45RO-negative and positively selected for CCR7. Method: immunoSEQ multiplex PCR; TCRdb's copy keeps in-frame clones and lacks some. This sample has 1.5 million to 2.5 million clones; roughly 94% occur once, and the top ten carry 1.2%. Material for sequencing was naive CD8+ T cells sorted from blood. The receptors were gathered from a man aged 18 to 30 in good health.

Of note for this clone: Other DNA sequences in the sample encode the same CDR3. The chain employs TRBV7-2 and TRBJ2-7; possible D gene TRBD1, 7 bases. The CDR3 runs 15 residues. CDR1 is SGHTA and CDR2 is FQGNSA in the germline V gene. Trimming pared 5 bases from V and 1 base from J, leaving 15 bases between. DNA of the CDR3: TGTGCCAGCAGCCCAGGGGGAGGAAGGTCCTACGAGCAGTACTTC. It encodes CASSPGGGRSYEQYF.

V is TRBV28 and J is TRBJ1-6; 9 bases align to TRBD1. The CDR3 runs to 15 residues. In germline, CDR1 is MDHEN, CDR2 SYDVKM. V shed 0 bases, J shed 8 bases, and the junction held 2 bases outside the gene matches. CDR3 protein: CASSLWGQGDSPLHF. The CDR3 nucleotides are TGTGCCAGCAGTTTATGGGGACAGGGCGATTCACCCCTCCACTTT. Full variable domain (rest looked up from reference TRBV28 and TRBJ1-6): DVKVTQSSRYLVKRTGEKVFLECVQDMDHENMFWYRQDPGLGLRLIYFSYDVKMKEKGDIPEGYSVSREKKERFSLILESASTNQTSMYLCASSLWGQGDSPLHFGNGTRLTVT.

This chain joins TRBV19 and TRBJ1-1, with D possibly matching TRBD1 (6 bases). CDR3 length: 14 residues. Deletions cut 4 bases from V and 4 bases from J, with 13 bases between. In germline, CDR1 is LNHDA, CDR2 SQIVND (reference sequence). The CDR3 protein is CASSSRGGRTEAFF. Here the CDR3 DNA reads TGTGCCAGTAGTAGTCGAGGGGGGCGCACTGAAGCTTTCTTT.

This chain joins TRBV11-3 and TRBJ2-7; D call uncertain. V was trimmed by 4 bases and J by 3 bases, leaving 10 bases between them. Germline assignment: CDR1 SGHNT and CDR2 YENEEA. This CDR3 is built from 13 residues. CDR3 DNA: TGTGCCAGCAGCTCGGCCGAACACTACGAGCAGTACTTC. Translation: CASSSAEHYEQYF.

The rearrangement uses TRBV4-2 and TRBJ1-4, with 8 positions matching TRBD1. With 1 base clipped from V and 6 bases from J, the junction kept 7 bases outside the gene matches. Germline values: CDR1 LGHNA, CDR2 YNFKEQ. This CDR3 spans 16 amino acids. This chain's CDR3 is CASSQALQGEDEKLFF. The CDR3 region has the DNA TGTGCCAGCAGCCAAGCGCTACAGGGGGAGGATGAAAAACTGTTTTTT.

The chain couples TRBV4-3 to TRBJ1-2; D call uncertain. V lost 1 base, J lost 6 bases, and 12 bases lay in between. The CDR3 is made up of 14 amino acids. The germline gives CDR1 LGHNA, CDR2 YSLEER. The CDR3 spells CASSQVIPSNGYTF. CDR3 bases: TGCGCCAGCAGCCAAGTTATCCCCTCGAATGGCTACACCTTC.

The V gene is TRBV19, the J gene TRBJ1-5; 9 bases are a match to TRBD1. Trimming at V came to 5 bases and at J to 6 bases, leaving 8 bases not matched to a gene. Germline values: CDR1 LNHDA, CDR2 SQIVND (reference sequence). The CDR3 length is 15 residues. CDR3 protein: CASSAVGQGTQPQHF. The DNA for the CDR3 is TGTGCCAGTAGTGCCGTCGGACAGGGGACTCAGCCCCAGCATTTT.

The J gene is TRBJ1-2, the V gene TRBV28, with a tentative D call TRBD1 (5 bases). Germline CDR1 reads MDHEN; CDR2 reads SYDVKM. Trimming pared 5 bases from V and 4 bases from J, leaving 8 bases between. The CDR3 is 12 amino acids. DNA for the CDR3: TGTGCCAGCAGTCCGGGACCCTATGGCTACACCTTC. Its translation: CASSPGPYGYTF.

The DNA of the CDR3 is TGTGCCAGCAGCTTAGCGGCGGGGACCTACAATGAGCAGTTCTTC. It is translated as CASSLAAGTYNEQFF. This rearrangement joins TRBV7-3 to TRBJ2-1; D possibly corresponds to TRBD2 (6 bases). The CDR3 is 15 amino acids. Germline loops: CDR1 SGHTA, CDR2 FQGTGA. Between the trimmed V and J ends, which lost 2 bases and 2 bases, there was a span of 10 bases.

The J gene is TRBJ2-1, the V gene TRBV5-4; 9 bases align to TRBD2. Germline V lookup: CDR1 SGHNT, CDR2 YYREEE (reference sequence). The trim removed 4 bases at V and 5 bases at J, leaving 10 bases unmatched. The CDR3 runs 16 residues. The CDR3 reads CASSRFSGSRDNEQFF. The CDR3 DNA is TGTGCCAGCAGCCGGTTTAGCGGGAGCAGAGACAATGAGCAGTTCTTC.

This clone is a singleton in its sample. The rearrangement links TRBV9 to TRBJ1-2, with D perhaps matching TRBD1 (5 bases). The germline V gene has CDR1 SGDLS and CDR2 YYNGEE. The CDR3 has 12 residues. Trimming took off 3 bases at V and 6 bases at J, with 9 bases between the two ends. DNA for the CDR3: TGTGCCAGCAGCGAGCAGGGAAATGGCTACACCTTC. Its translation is CASSEQGNGYTF.

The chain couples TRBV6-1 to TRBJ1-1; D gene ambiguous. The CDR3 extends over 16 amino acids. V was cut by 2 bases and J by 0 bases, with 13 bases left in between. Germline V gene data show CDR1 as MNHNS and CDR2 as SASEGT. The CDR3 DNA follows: TGTGCCAGCAGTGAACGGTGGTCAGTAATGAACACTGAAGCTTTCTTT. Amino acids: CASSERWSVMNTEAFF.

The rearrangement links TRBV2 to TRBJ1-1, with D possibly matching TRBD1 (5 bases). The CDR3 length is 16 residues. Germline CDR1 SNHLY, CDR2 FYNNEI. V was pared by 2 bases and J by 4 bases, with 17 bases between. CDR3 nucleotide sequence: TGTGCCAGCAGTGAATCCTACGTTCGGGGGGGCACTGAAGCTTTCTTT. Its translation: CASSESYVRGGTEAFF.

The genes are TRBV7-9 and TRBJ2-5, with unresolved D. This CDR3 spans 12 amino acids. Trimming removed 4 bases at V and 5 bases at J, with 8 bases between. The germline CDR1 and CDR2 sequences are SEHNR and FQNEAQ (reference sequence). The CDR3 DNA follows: TGTGCCAGCAGCTGGTCCTCGGAGACCCAGTACTTC. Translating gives CASSWSSETQYF.

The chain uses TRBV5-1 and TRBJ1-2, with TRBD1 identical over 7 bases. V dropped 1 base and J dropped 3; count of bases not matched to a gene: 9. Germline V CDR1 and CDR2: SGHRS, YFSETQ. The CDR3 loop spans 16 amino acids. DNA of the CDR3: TGCGCCAGCAGCTTGCCAGAGACAGGGATCGACTATGGCTACACCTTC. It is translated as CASSLPETGIDYGYTF.

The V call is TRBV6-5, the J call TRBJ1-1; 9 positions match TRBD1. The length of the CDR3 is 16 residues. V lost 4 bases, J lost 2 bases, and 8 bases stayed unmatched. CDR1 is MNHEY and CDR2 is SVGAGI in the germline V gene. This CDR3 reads CASSSWTGDPNTEAFF. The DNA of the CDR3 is TGTGCCAGCAGTTCTTGGACAGGGGACCCTAACACTGAAGCTTTCTTT.

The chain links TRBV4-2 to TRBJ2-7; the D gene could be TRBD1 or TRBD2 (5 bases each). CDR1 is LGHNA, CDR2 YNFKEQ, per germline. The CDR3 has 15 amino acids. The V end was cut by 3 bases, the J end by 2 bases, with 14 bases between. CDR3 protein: CASSHLRDGAYEQYF. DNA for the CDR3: TGTGCCAGCAGCCACCTCCGGGACGGAGCCTACGAGCAGTACTTC.

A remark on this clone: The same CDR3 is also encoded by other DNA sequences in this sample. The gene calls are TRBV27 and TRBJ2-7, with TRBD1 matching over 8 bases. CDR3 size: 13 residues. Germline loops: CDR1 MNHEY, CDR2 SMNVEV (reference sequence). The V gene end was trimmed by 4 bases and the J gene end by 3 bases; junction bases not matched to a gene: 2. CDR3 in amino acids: CASSYGTGYEQYF. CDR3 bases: TGTGCCAGCAGTTATGGGACAGGCTACGAGCAGTACTTC.